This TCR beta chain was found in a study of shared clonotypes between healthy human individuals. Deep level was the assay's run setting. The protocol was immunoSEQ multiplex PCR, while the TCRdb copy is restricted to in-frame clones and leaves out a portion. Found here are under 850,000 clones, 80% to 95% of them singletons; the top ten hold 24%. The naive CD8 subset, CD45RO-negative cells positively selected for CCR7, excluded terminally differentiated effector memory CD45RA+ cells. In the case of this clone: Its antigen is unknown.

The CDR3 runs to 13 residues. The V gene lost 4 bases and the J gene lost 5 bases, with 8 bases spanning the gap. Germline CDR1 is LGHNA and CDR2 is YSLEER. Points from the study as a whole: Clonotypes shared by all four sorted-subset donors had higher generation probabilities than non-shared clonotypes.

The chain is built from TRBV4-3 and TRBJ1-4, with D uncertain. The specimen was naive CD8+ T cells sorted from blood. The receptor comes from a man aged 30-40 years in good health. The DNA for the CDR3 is TGCGCCAGCAGCCTAGTGAGGAATGAAAAACTGTTTTTT. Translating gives CASSLVRNEKLFF.